The 8 T cell receptor beta chains listed next were all sequenced from one sample in a study of response to subunit inactivated influenza vaccine. MiXCR, run by TCRdb on the RT-PCR reads, gives a single entry per CDR3 protein. The table includes about 780,000 distinct CDR3 sequences, around 18% detected once. Sequenced here: PBMCs from blood, sampled 5 days after vaccination. All receptors come from a man aged 50-60 years who received an inactivated influenza vaccine.

This clonotype was picked up a small number of times. The genes are TRBV20-1 and TRBJ2-3; 10 nucleotides align to TRBD2. The junction had 14 bases not matched to a gene; V was cut back by 6 bases and J by 5 bases. Germline V gives CDR1 DFQATT, CDR2 SNEGSKA (reference sequence). The CDR3 runs 16 residues. The chain's CDR3 is CSAPILGVAGGDTQYF. The CDR3 DNA reads as TGCAGTGCCCCGATTTTGGGGGTAGCGGGAGGAGATACGCAGTATTTT.

The chain has TRBV6-1 and TRBJ2-1, with 9 bases fitting TRBD1. The CDR3 loop spans 13 amino acids. The V gene end was trimmed by 5 bases and the J gene end by 6 bases; junction bases not matched to a gene: 2. Germline CDR1 is MNHNS and CDR2 is SASEGT. The CDR3 protein is CASSKTGGNEQFF. For the CDR3, the DNA is TGTGCCAGCAGTAAGACAGGGGGCAATGAGCAGTTCTTC.

This clonotype was observed a handful of times. The chain has TRBV12-3 or TRBV12-4 and TRBJ2-3; D gene uncertain. V dropped 4 bases and J dropped 0 bases, with 8 bases sitting between them. CDR3 length: 14 amino acids. CDR3 sequence: CASSSYVSTDTQYF. CDR3 nucleotides: TGTGCCAGCAGTTCATACGTTAGCACAGATACGCAGTATTTT.

V usage is TRBV5-1 and J usage is TRBJ2-2, with 8 bases aligning to TRBD1. CDR3 size: 15 residues. Germline values: CDR1 SGHRS, CDR2 YFSETQ. J gave up 4 bases and V 4 bases, and 6 bases lay outside the gene matches. CDR3 protein: CASSPRGPGTGELFF. DNA for the CDR3: TGCGCCAGCAGCCCCAGGGGGCCAGGCACCGGGGAGCTGTTTTTT.

The gene calls are TRBV6-2 or TRBV6-3 and TRBJ2-1, with 14 bases aligning to TRBD2. The CDR3 sequence is 18 residues long. Trimming took 0 bases from V and 1 from J; bases not matched to a gene: 2. Germline CDR1 MNHEY, CDR2 SVGEGT. The CDR3 region has the DNA TGTGCCAGCAGTTACTCGGGACTAGCGGGAGTATCCTACAATGAGCAGTTCTTC. This sequence encodes CASSYSGLAGVSYNEQFF.

This clonotype has more than one count but fewer than ten. The V and J genes are TRBV20-1 and TRBJ1-2, with a possible D match to TRBD1 (6 bases). Trimming pared 3 bases from V and 4 bases from J, leaving 9 bases between. Germline V gives CDR1 DFQATT, CDR2 SNEGSKA (reference sequence). This CDR3 comprises 12 residues. The CDR3 nucleotides read TGCAGTGCTAGTGAACAGGGCTATGGCTACACCTTC. Its protein is CSASEQGYGYTF.

V usage is TRBV24-1 and J usage is TRBJ2-1; 11 nucleotides match TRBD1. V lost 1 base and J lost 7; bases outside the gene matches: 2. Per the germline V gene, CDR1 is KGHDR and CDR2 is SFDVKD. The CDR3 spans 15 residues. CDR3 sequence (DNA): TGTGCCACCAGTGATTTTGGACAGGGGGCGAATGAGCAGTTCTTC. It codes for CATSDFGQGANEQFF.

The rearrangement uses TRBV27 and TRBJ1-1; the match to TRBD1 covers 9 bases. The germline V gene encodes CDR1 MNHEY and CDR2 SMNVEV (reference sequence). The CDR3 length is 17 residues. The trim removed 2 bases at V and 0 bases at J, leaving 7 bases unmatched. CDR3 nucleotides: TGTGCCAGCAGTTTAGGGACAGGGAGGGTCATGAACACTGAAGCTTTCTTT. It yields the protein CASSLGTGRVMNTEAFF.